The 22 T cell receptor beta chains below were found in one sample sequenced in a study of a mutant IDH1 vaccine in newly diagnosed glioma. Stated time point: baseline, week 1 (first vaccination visit). Indicated treatment: pre-vaccination baseline after standard-of-care therapy. This table comes from immunoSEQ multiplex PCR, and its TCRdb copy is limited to in-frame clones, with some not included. The table shows around 92,000 clones, with around 90% occurring only once. Sequencing used PBMCs, obtained from a glioma patient treated with radiotherapy, temozolomide or both. The receptors originated from a woman in her forties or fifties with glioma.

The genes are TRBV6-5 and TRBJ1-1; D not certain. Germline lookup yields CDR1 MNHEY and CDR2 SVGAGI. Trimming cost V 0 bases and J 1 base, with 12 bases left between them. The CDR3 is 16 residues long. The CDR3 is CASSYSLVLGNTEAFF. The CDR3 DNA sequence: TGTGCCAGCAGTTACTCGCTTGTATTGGGGAACACTGAAGCTTTCTTT.

This clone was picked up a small number of times. This chain links TRBV2 with TRBJ1-1; D is ambiguous. V gave up 4 bases and J gave up 5 bases, with 11 bases separating them. The CDR3 loop spans 13 amino acids. The germline CDR1 and CDR2 sequences are SNHLY and FYNNEI. DNA for the CDR3: TGTGCCAGCAGTGTAGGTGAGGGAACTGAAGCTTTCTTT. Translated: CASSVGEGTEAFF.

The chain couples TRBV29-1 to TRBJ2-3, with D possibly matching TRBD1 (7 bases). CDR3 size: 15 residues. V was pared by 1 base and J by 3 bases, with 14 bases between. Germline V gene data show CDR1 as SQVTM and CDR2 as ANQGSEA. The CDR3 loop is CSVEVQGGSTDTQYF. The CDR3 DNA is TGCAGCGTTGAAGTTCAGGGGGGTAGTACAGATACGCAGTATTTT.

The chain joins TRBV19 to TRBJ1-5; no reliable D call. The germline V and J ends were trimmed by 3 bases and 7 bases, with 22 bases remaining between them. The CDR3 is made up of 17 amino acids. Germline CDR1 reads LNHDA; CDR2 reads SQIVND (reference sequence). The CDR3 DNA follows: TGTGCCAGTAGTATGGGGAGACTGAGGAAAAAGGGACAGCCCCAGCATTTT. This encodes CASSMGRLRKKGQPQHF.

On this clone itself: The sample holds other DNA sequences that translate to the same CDR3. The genes are TRBV29-1 and TRBJ1-5, with D perhaps matching TRBD1 (5 bases). There are 13 residues in the CDR3. Germline values: CDR1 SQVTM, CDR2 ANQGSEA. V gave up 5 bases and J gave up 4 bases, with 12 bases separating them. CDR3 protein: CSVRTGRNQPQHF. The CDR3 nucleotides read TGCAGCGTTAGGACGGGACGAAATCAGCCCCAGCATTTT.

The chain joins TRBV5-5 to TRBJ2-7; D is unresolved. Germline-derived CDR1 and CDR2 are SGHKS and YYEKEE (reference sequence). The CDR3 sequence is 14 residues long. Deletions cut 0 bases from V and 2 bases from J, with 9 bases between. CDR3 in amino acids: CASSLGPRAYEQYF. In DNA form, the CDR3 reads TGTGCCAGCAGCTTGGGGCCTCGAGCCTACGAGCAGTACTTC.

The CDR3 loop reads CASSRTGGSEGYGYTF. As DNA, the CDR3 is TGTGCCAGCAGCCGCACAGGGGGCTCTGAGGGCTATGGCTACACCTTC. The chain recombines TRBV7-9 with TRBJ1-2; 9 positions agree with TRBD1. The V and J ends lost 5 bases and 4 bases, in that order; junction bases with no gene match: 11. Germline V CDR1 and CDR2: SEHNR, FQNEAQ (reference sequence). This CDR3 comprises 16 residues.

This chain joins TRBV29-1 and TRBJ2-7, with D possibly TRBD2 on 6 matching bases. This CDR3 has 14 amino acids. V lost 1 base to trimming and J lost 7 bases, with 17 bases between them. The germline V gene encodes CDR1 SQVTM and CDR2 ANQGSEA. CDR3 region: CSVEASTRTREQYF. DNA for the CDR3: TGCAGCGTTGAAGCCTCGACTAGGACGAGGGAGCAGTACTTC.

The chain uses TRBV30 and TRBJ2-7; D gene uncertain. Trimming took 2 bases from V and 4 from J, leaving 9 bases between them. The germline V gene has CDR1 GTSNPN and CDR2 SVGIG (reference sequence). The CDR3 runs 12 residues. The CDR3 here is CAWSLDGYEQYF. The CDR3 region has the DNA TGTGCCTGGAGTCTCGACGGATACGAGCAGTACTTC.

The chain joins TRBV7-8 to TRBJ2-7, with 11 nucleotides matching TRBD2. Losses at the gene ends were 4 bases for V and 3 bases for J; bases not matched to a gene: 14. The CDR3 is 18 residues long. Germline V gives CDR1 SGHVS, CDR2 FQNEAQ. The CDR3 region is CASSSLAGGPPPYYEQYF. The CDR3 DNA is TGTGCCAGCAGCTCATTAGCGGGAGGGCCGCCCCCCTACTACGAGCAGTACTTC.

This clone appeared a single time. The gene calls are TRBV27 and TRBJ2-5; no clear D. The J call may not be correct, given that the DNA end is closer to TRBJ2-7. The CDR3 consists of 13 residues. Germline loops: CDR1 MNHEY, CDR2 SMNVEV (reference sequence). The CDR3: CASGPLYFYEQYF. In DNA, the CDR3 is TGTGCCAGCGGTCCCCTTTATTTTTACGAGCAGTACTTC.

The gene calls are TRBV7-9 and TRBJ2-5; the match to TRBD1 covers 9 bases. The end of the DNA fits TRBJ2-7 better, so the J call may be wrong. From germline, CDR1 is SEHNR and CDR2 FQNEAQ (reference sequence). The length of the CDR3 is 16 residues. The CDR3 sequence: CASSQQSRDRAGEQYF. In nucleotides, the CDR3 is TGTGCCAGCAGCCAACAATCAAGGGACAGGGCGGGCGAGCAGTACTTC.

There are a few counts of this clone. The chain couples TRBV7-6 to TRBJ2-7, with no clear D. V lost 1 base and J 0 bases, leaving 13 bases between the germline ends. Germline CDR1 and CDR2: SGHVS and FNYEAQ. The CDR3 is 16 amino acids. The chain's CDR3 is CASSLGSWPSSYEQYF. In DNA, the CDR3 is TGTGCCAGCAGCTTAGGGTCGTGGCCTAGCTCCTACGAGCAGTACTTC.

Written as DNA, the CDR3 is TGTGCCAGCAGCTTAGATTCGACAGGGGTCGGAACAGATACGCAGTATTTT. Protein sequence: CASSLDSTGVGTDTQYF. This chain links TRBV11-3 with TRBJ2-3, with 8 bases matching TRBD1. With V trimmed by 0 bases and J by 3 bases, 8 bases remained unmatched. The germline CDR1 and CDR2 sequences are SGHNT and YENEEA. The CDR3 runs 17 residues. Looking up the rest from reference TRBV11-3 and TRBJ2-3 gives the full variable domain: EAGVVQSPRYKIIEKKQPVAFWCNPISGHNTLYWYLQNLGQGPELLIRYENEEAVDDSQLPKDRFSAERLKGVDSTLKIQPAELGDSAVYLCASSLDSTGVGTDTQYFGPGTRLTVL.

The DNA for the CDR3 is TGCAGCGCACTCCGCCCTCTAGCCCAAGGGGAGCAGTTCTTC. It is translated as CSALRPLAQGEQFF. The chain uses TRBV29-1 and TRBJ2-1, with D possibly TRBD2 on 5 matching bases. Trimming removed 7 bases at V and 10 bases at J, with 23 bases between. The germline CDR1 and CDR2 sequences are SQVTM and ANQGSEA. CDR3 size: 14 residues.

This chain links TRBV7-9 with TRBJ1-3; 9 bases align to TRBD1. The CDR3 runs to 17 residues. CDR1 is SEHNR, CDR2 FQNEAQ, per germline (reference sequence). J gave up 0 bases and V 5 bases, and 8 bases lay outside the gene matches. The CDR3 nucleotides read TGTGCCAGCAGCGGCCGGACAGGGGCCCTCTCTGGAAACACCATATATTTT. Protein product: CASSGRTGALSGNTIYF.

The genes are TRBV28 and TRBJ2-7, with 8 positions matching TRBD1. This CDR3 spans 14 amino acids. Germline CDR1 and CDR2: MDHEN and SYDVKM. Trimming cost V 6 bases and J 6 bases; bases outside gene matches: 10. The DNA for the CDR3 is TGTGCCAGCAGGCTTACAGGGGGGCCGGGCGAGCAGTACTTC. Its translation is CASRLTGGPGEQYF.

This chain uses TRBV27 with TRBJ1-1, with D hard to call. The CDR3 is made up of 13 amino acids. Germline loops: CDR1 MNHEY, CDR2 SMNVEV (reference sequence). Trimming took 6 bases from V and 3 from J, leaving 11 bases between them. Written as DNA, the CDR3 is TGTGCCAGCAGCCTAGTCCTCGACACTGAAGCTTTCTTT. As protein: CASSLVLDTEAFF.

The chain combines TRBV27 with TRBJ2-7, with 10 bases identical to TRBD1. Germline lookup yields CDR1 MNHEY and CDR2 SMNVEV (reference sequence). The CDR3 runs to 16 residues. J gave up 5 bases and V 2 bases, and 9 bases lay outside the gene matches. In nucleotides, the CDR3 is TGTGCCAGCAGTTTAAGTCCCGGGACAGGGGTCAACGAGCAGTACTTC. It encodes CASSLSPGTGVNEQYF.

This rearrangement joins TRBV27 to TRBJ1-2; D gene unclear. The germline V gene encodes CDR1 MNHEY and CDR2 SMNVEV (reference sequence). The CDR3 has 15 amino acids. V lost 2 bases and J lost 8, with 18 bases in between. In DNA form, the CDR3 reads TGTGCCAGCAGTTTAGGGCCCCCGGTTTACGGGGGCTACACCTTC. It translates to CASSLGPPVYGGYTF.

V is TRBV29-1 and J is TRBJ2-1; D possibly corresponds to TRBD2 (6 bases). Germline loops: CDR1 SQVTM, CDR2 ANQGSEA. V was trimmed by 6 bases and J by 0 bases, leaving 15 bases between them. The CDR3 runs 15 residues. The CDR3 spells CSVIGTSSSYNEQFF. The CDR3, as DNA: TGCAGCGTCATCGGGACTTCTAGCTCCTACAATGAGCAGTTCTTC.

This clone has just one count. The chain combines TRBV18 with TRBJ2-2, with D tentatively TRBD1 (6 bases). Trimming pared 2 bases from V and 2 bases from J, leaving 12 bases between. Germline CDR1 is KGHSH and CDR2 is LQKENI. CDR3 length: 16 amino acids. CDR3 coding DNA: TGTGCCAGCTCACCAAATACAGGGACCAACACCGGGGAGCTGTTTTTT. Translating gives CASSPNTGTNTGELFF.